The 20 T cell receptor beta chains in this list originate from one sample, sequenced in a study of T cell changes during pregnancy in multiple sclerosis. Using immunoSEQ multiplex PCR, the repertoire was profiled, and TCRdb retains in-frame clones only, with some absent. The top ten hold 2% to 2.5% of the sample, which has approximately 70,000 clones, about nine tenths seen once. The source material was peripheral blood, sampled in the first trimester of pregnancy. Every receptor here comes from a female donor with multiple sclerosis, enrolled in a pregnancy study.

The V and J genes are TRBV27 and TRBJ1-2, with 9 bases fitting TRBD1. The CDR3 loop spans 16 amino acids. V dropped 5 bases and J dropped 4; count of bases not matched to a gene: 11. Germline V lookup: CDR1 MNHEY, CDR2 SMNVEV (reference sequence). Here the CDR3 DNA reads TGTGCCAGCAGTCCCGGTCAGGGGACAGGGTTCTATGGCTACACCTTC. The encoded protein is CASSPGQGTGFYGYTF.

In this sample, this clone turned up once. The chain couples TRBV19 to TRBJ2-1; a weak D match, TRBD1 (5 bases). The CDR3 has 15 amino acids. Trimming left V 6 bases short and J 5 bases short, with 17 bases between. CDR1 and CDR2 (germline): LNHDA, SQIVND (reference sequence). The CDR3: CASSPGQVPNNEQFF. The CDR3 nucleotides read TGTGCCAGTAGCCCTGGACAAGTCCCGAACAATGAGCAGTTCTTC. Together with reference TRBV19 and TRBJ2-1, the CDR3 gives the full variable domain: DGGITQSPKYLFRKEGQNVTLSCEQNLNHDAMYWYRQDPGQGLRLIYYSQIVNDFQKGDIAEGYSVSREKKESFPLTVTSAQKNPTAFYLCASSPGQVPNNEQFFGPGTRLTVL.

As regards this clone: This may be a read error, as it is one base from a much larger clone. This CDR3 is also generated by other DNA sequences in the sample. The J gene is TRBJ2-7, the V gene TRBV4-2; TRBD1 agrees at 11 bases. Looked up from germline, CDR1 is LGHNA and CDR2 is YNFKEQ. The CDR3 sequence is 17 residues long. The CDR3 reads CASSQDVGTGGSYEQYF. The CDR3 bases are TGTGCCAGCAGTCAAGATGTGGGGACAGGGGGCTCCTACGAGCAGTACTTC.

The V gene is TRBV30, the J gene TRBJ1-2; 8 bases are a match to TRBD1. This CDR3 region has 15 residues. Germline V gives CDR1 GTSNPN, CDR2 SVGIG (reference sequence). V dropped 2 bases and J dropped 1; count of bases not matched to a gene: 6. This chain's CDR3 is CAWSPTGGLNYGYTF. The CDR3 DNA is TGTGCCTGGAGTCCTACAGGGGGTCTTAACTATGGCTACACCTTC.

V is TRBV7-3 and J is TRBJ2-5; 9 positions match TRBD1. The CDR3 covers 13 residues. Germline V gives CDR1 SGHTA, CDR2 FQGTGA. The trim removed 5 bases at V and 5 bases at J, leaving 3 bases unmatched. The CDR3 is CASSPGTGETQYF. The CDR3 nucleotides read TGTGCCAGCAGCCCCGGGACAGGGGAGACCCAGTACTTC.

This clone is labeled medium-sized. The DNA for the CDR3 is TGTGCCAGTAGTATAGTAGCGGGAGTGGTCTACGAGCAGTACTTC. The encoded protein is CASSIVAGVVYEQYF. The V call is TRBV19, the J call TRBJ2-7; 9 nucleotides line up with TRBD2. The length of the CDR3 is 15 residues. CDR1 and CDR2 from the germline V gene are LNHDA and SQIVND (reference sequence). Germline trimming cut 1 base from V and 3 bases from J; bases unmatched to any gene: 4.

The chain couples TRBV2 to TRBJ1-5, with D maybe TRBD1 (5 bases). Trimming pared 4 bases from V and 0 bases from J, leaving 10 bases between. CDR3 length: 15 residues. The V gene's germline CDR1 is SNHLY and CDR2 FYNNEI. CDR3 residues: CASSVDSNSNQPQHF. The CDR3 coding sequence is TGTGCCAGCAGTGTAGACAGCAATAGCAATCAGCCCCAGCATTTT.

J is TRBJ1-5 and V is TRBV19, with 9 bases fitting TRBD1. Germline lookup yields CDR1 LNHDA and CDR2 SQIVND (reference sequence). V lost 9 bases to trimming and J lost 0 bases; unmatched junction nucleotides: 3. The CDR3 consists of 14 residues. The CDR3 DNA follows: TGTGCCAGCACAGGGGGCTATAGCAATCAGCCCCAGCATTTT. It codes for CASTGGYSNQPQHF.

This clone has only one observation. This chain uses TRBV27 with TRBJ2-2; D might be TRBD1 (5 bases). The V gene's germline CDR1 is MNHEY and CDR2 SMNVEV (reference sequence). The CDR3 runs to 12 residues. V was pared by 3 bases and J by 7 bases, with 6 bases between. In DNA form, the CDR3 reads TGTGCCAGCAGTTTTCAGGGCGGGGAGCTGTTTTTT. The encoded protein is CASSFQGGELFF.

On this clone: At the DNA level, this CDR3 is encoded by other sequences in the same sample as well. The chain links TRBV5-1 to TRBJ2-3, with TRBD1 as a possible D gene (6 bases). The germline CDR1 and CDR2 sequences are SGHRS and YFSETQ. The CDR3 extends over 15 amino acids. The V end was cut by 0 bases, the J end by 0 bases, with 8 bases between. CDR3 region: CASSLEQGSTDTQYF. In DNA form, the CDR3 reads TGCGCCAGCAGCTTGGAACAGGGTAGCACAGATACGCAGTATTTT.

V and J are TRBV27 and TRBJ2-4; 13 bases line up with TRBD2. V was clipped by 5 bases and J by 1 base; unmatched bases: 11. CDR1 is MNHEY, CDR2 SMNVEV, per germline (reference sequence). CDR3 length equals 19 residues. In DNA, the CDR3 is TGTGCCAGCAGTCGGACTAGCGGGGGTGGGAGTTCGGCCAAAAACATTCAGTACTTC. Amino acid sequence: CASSRTSGGGSSAKNIQYF.

V gene TRBV2 combines with J gene TRBJ2-7, with 9 bases aligning to TRBD1. Trimming at V came to 5 bases and at J to 3 bases, leaving 8 bases not matched to a gene. Germline lookup yields CDR1 SNHLY and CDR2 FYNNEI. CDR3 length: 15 residues. The CDR3 DNA reads TGTGCCAGCAGTTCACGGGACAGGGCCAACTACGAGCAGTACTTC. Translation gives CASSSRDRANYEQYF.

The J gene is TRBJ1-1, the V gene TRBV30; D may be TRBD1 (6 bases). In germline, CDR1 is GTSNPN, CDR2 SVGIG (reference sequence). With 3 bases removed from V and 5 bases from J, the gap between germline ends came to 13 bases. There are 13 residues in the CDR3. The CDR3 sequence is CAWSPTGRTEAFF. DNA of the CDR3: TGTGCCTGGAGCCCTACAGGGAGAACTGAAGCTTTCTTT.

The chain joins TRBV2 to TRBJ1-4; D is possibly TRBD1 (6 bases). The CDR3 extends over 14 amino acids. The V and J ends lost 5 bases and 8 bases respectively, with 15 bases between them. The germline V gene encodes CDR1 SNHLY and CDR2 FYNNEI. Here the CDR3 DNA reads TGTGCCAGCAGTAGGGGGTGGGGTCGAGAAAAACTGTTTTTT. It codes for CASSRGWGREKLFF.

The CDR3 is CASSLSRGGYGYTF. CDR3 nucleotides: TGTGCCAGCAGCCTATCTAGGGGGGGCTATGGCTACACCTTC. The J gene is TRBJ1-2, the V gene TRBV7-2, with D possibly being TRBD1 (6 bases). Germline V CDR1 and CDR2: SGHTA, FQGNSA. Trimming removed 5 bases from V and 4 bases from J, with 14 bases in between. The CDR3 contains 14 residues. The variable domain in full, with the rest retrieved from reference TRBV7-2 and TRBJ1-2, is GAGVSQSPSNKVTEKGKDVELRCDPISGHTALYWYRQSLGQGLEFLIYFQGNSAPDKSGLPSDRFSAERTGGSVSTLTIQRTQQEDSAVYLCASSLSRGGYGYTFGSGTRLTVV.

This sequence joins TRBV19 and TRBJ1-5; possibly TRBD1 for D (6 bases). The CDR3 totals 13 residues. Germline lookup yields CDR1 LNHDA and CDR2 SQIVND (reference sequence). The V end lost 7 bases, the J end lost 5 bases, and 12 bases lay between the germline ends. The CDR3 DNA is TGTGCCAGTAACGGGGGGCTCTATCAGCCCCAGCATTTT. Translating it yields CASNGGLYQPQHF.

V usage is TRBV6-1 and J usage is TRBJ1-1; D is unresolved. The V gene lost 7 bases and the J gene lost 1 base, with 10 bases spanning the gap. Germline V gene sequence: CDR1 MNHNS, CDR2 SASEGT. This CDR3 is 13 amino acids long. The CDR3 is CASTYPGNTEAFF. CDR3 sequence (DNA): TGTGCCAGCACTTACCCAGGGAACACTGAAGCTTTCTTT.

The chain recombines TRBV14 with TRBJ2-3; maybe TRBD2 (7 bases). Germline V CDR1 and CDR2: SGHDN, FVKESK. The CDR3 is 15 amino acids. Trimming removed 3 bases from V and 5 bases from J, with 15 bases in between. CDR3 region: CASSHSWGGKDTQYF. Written as DNA, the CDR3 is TGTGCCAGCAGCCATTCGTGGGGGGGCAAAGATACGCAGTATTTT.

This chain connects TRBV2 to TRBJ1-5; tentative D call: TRBD1 (6 bases). CDR1 is SNHLY and CDR2 is FYNNEI in the germline V gene. There are 15 residues in the CDR3. The ends were cut back, 7 bases at V and 2 bases at J, with 15 bases in the middle. Here the CDR3 DNA reads TGTGCCAGCAAACGACAGGTTGCGGGCAATCAGCCCCAGCATTTT. Translation gives CASKRQVAGNQPQHF.

V usage is TRBV5-6 and J usage is TRBJ2-5; TRBD1 matches 7 bases. V lost 0 bases, J lost 3 bases, and 11 bases stayed unmatched. Germline lookup yields CDR1 SGHDT and CDR2 YYEEEE. The CDR3 consists of 17 residues. CDR3 in amino acids: CASSLAAGRGIKETQYF. In DNA form, the CDR3 reads TGTGCCAGCAGCTTGGCCGCGGGCAGGGGGATAAAAGAGACCCAGTACTTC.